The rows below give T cell receptor beta chains drawn from one sample of a study of identical twins. TCRdb independently ran MiXCR on the 5' RACE reads; one entry per CDR3 protein. The sample has a few hundred thousand distinct CDR3 sequences; about 18% are singletons. Sequencing was performed on naive T cells sorted from blood. These receptors were obtained from a man aged 45-65 years in good health. Both conserved end residues are part of each CDR3. A D gene is named only where the DNA matches it firmly. Not all rows give a size; the values are once, few, many and, for expanded clones, a class.

D gene: TRBD1; J gene: TRBJ2-5; clone size: few; V gene: TRBV24-1; CDR3 DNA: TGTGCCACCAGTGACCCGACAGGGAAGGAGACCCAGTACTTC; CDR3 protein: CATSDPTGKETQYF
D gene: .; J gene: TRBJ2-3; clone size: .; V gene: TRBV15; CDR3 DNA: TGTGCCACCAGCAGAGAAGGAGGTCGGGGTACGCAGTATTTT; CDR3 protein: CATSREGGRGTQYF
D gene: TRBD2; J gene: TRBJ2-7; clone size: .; V gene: TRBV20-1; CDR3 DNA: TGCAGTGCTAGTACTAGCGCCCACTCCTACGAGCAGTACTTC; CDR3 protein: CSASTSAHSYEQYF
D gene: TRBD1; J gene: TRBJ1-1; clone size: many; V gene: TRBV5-5; CDR3 DNA: TGTGCCAGCAGATGGGGACAGGGCAACACTGAAGCTTTCTTT; CDR3 protein: CASRWGQGNTEAFF
D gene: TRBD1; J gene: TRBJ1-3; clone size: many; V gene: TRBV3-1; CDR3 DNA: TGTGCCAGCAGCCAAGATTATAGGATGGACAGGACCTCCTCTGGAAACACCATATATTTT; CDR3 protein: CASSQDYRMDRTSSGNTIYF
D gene: .; J gene: TRBJ2-1; clone size: .; V gene: TRBV9; CDR3 DNA: TGTGCCAGCAGCGTAGGACCGGCCAGGAACAATGAGCAGTTCTTC; CDR3 protein: CASSVGPARNNEQFF
D gene: .; J gene: TRBJ2-1; clone size: .; V gene: TRBV24-1; CDR3 DNA: TGTGCCACCAGTGATTTGCGTACCTACAATGAGCAGTTCTTC; CDR3 protein: CATSDLRTYNEQFF
D gene: .; J gene: TRBJ1-4; clone size: .; V gene: TRBV7-2; CDR3 DNA: TGTGCCAGCAGCCCCTCCTCGGATGAAAAACTGTTTTTT; CDR3 protein: CASSPSSDEKLFF
D gene: .; J gene: TRBJ1-6; clone size: few; V gene: TRBV3-1; CDR3 DNA: TGTGCCAGCAGCCAAGACGGCGGAGGGAATTCACCCCTCCACTTT; CDR3 protein: CASSQDGGGNSPLHF
D gene: .; J gene: TRBJ1-5; clone size: few; V gene: TRBV6-2/TRBV6-3; CDR3 DNA: TGTGCCAGCAGTTCAGGCGAGGGAGGTAATCAGCCCCAGCATTTT; CDR3 protein: CASSSGEGGNQPQHF
D gene: .; J gene: TRBJ1-3; clone size: .; V gene: TRBV7-9; CDR3 DNA: TGTGCCAGCAGCTGGGTAGCTGCTGGAAACACCATATATTTT; CDR3 protein: CASSWVAAGNTIYF
D gene: .; J gene: TRBJ2-1; clone size: .; V gene: TRBV6-1; CDR3 DNA: TGTGCCAGCAGTGAAAGTCAGCCCCCTAATGAGCAGTTCTTC; CDR3 protein: CASSESQPPNEQFF
D gene: TRBD1; J gene: TRBJ2-7; clone size: many; V gene: TRBV9; CDR3 DNA: TGCGCCAGCAGCGTGGGACAGGGGGCCTACGAGCAGTACTTC; CDR3 protein: CASSVGQGAYEQYF
D gene: TRBD1; J gene: TRBJ2-7; clone size: few; V gene: TRBV27; CDR3 DNA: TGTGCCAGCAGTTCGACAGGGGTCGGCTTCTACGAGCAGTACTTC; CDR3 protein: CASSSTGVGFYEQYF
D gene: TRBD1; J gene: TRBJ2-2; clone size: many; V gene: TRBV7-6; CDR3 DNA: TGTGCCAGCAGCCAGCCCTACAGGGGGACCGGGGAGCTGTTTTTT; CDR3 protein: CASSQPYRGTGELFF
D gene: TRBD1; J gene: TRBJ1-5; clone size: .; V gene: TRBV29-1; CDR3 DNA: TGCAGCGTTGGACAGGGGATCAATCAGCCCCAGCATTTT; CDR3 protein: CSVGQGINQPQHF
D gene: TRBD1; J gene: TRBJ2-7; clone size: once; V gene: TRBV6-5; CDR3 DNA: TGTGCCAGCAGTTACATGTCCCGTGGACAGGGGGCCTACGAGCAGTACTTC; CDR3 protein: CASSYMSRGQGAYEQYF
D gene: .; J gene: TRBJ1-1; clone size: many; V gene: TRBV4-1; CDR3 DNA: TGCGCCAGCAGTGATACAGGGATCACTGAAGCTTTCTTT; CDR3 protein: CASSDTGITEAFF
D gene: .; J gene: TRBJ2-2; clone size: .; V gene: TRBV5-1; CDR3 DNA: TGCGCCAGCAGCTCGCTGGCAGGAGGGTATGGCACCGGGGAGCTGTTTTTT; CDR3 protein: CASSSLAGGYGTGELFF
D gene: TRBD1; J gene: TRBJ2-5; clone size: few; V gene: TRBV5-6; CDR3 DNA: TGTGCCAGCAGCCACGGGACAGGGGGACTGGAGACCCAGTACTTC; CDR3 protein: CASSHGTGGLETQYF
D gene: .; J gene: TRBJ1-6; clone size: few; V gene: TRBV12-3/TRBV12-4; CDR3 DNA: TGTGCCAGCAGTTCCCCACAGTCACCCCTCCACTTT; CDR3 protein: CASSSPQSPLHF
D gene: .; J gene: TRBJ1-1; clone size: .; V gene: TRBV28; CDR3 DNA: TGTGCCAGCAGTTCCCCCGGGACGGCAAACACTGAAGCTTTCTTT; CDR3 protein: CASSSPGTANTEAFF
D gene: .; J gene: TRBJ1-6; clone size: .; V gene: TRBV6-2/TRBV6-3; CDR3 DNA: TGTGCCAGCAGTCGCCCGGCCGTACCTAATTCACCCCTCCACTTT; CDR3 protein: CASSRPAVPNSPLHF
D gene: .; J gene: TRBJ1-1; clone size: few; V gene: TRBV7-6; CDR3 DNA: TGTGCCAGCAGCTCCGGACAGACTGAAGCTTTCTTT; CDR3 protein: CASSSGQTEAFF
D gene: TRBD2; J gene: TRBJ2-1; clone size: .; V gene: TRBV6-5; CDR3 DNA: TGTGCCAGCAGTCACTCTAGCGGGGGGGCGAATGAGCAGTTCTTC; CDR3 protein: CASSHSSGGANEQFF
D gene: .; J gene: TRBJ2-5; clone size: many; V gene: TRBV10-3; CDR3 DNA: TGTGCCATCCGTGGGGGCAATGGAGAGACCCAGTACTTC; CDR3 protein: CAIRGGNGETQYF
D gene: TRBD2; J gene: TRBJ2-5; clone size: .; V gene: TRBV7-6; CDR3 DNA: TGTGCCAGCAGCTTAGATAGCGGGGGGGATCTGTACCAAGAGACCCAGTACTTC; CDR3 protein: CASSLDSGGDLYQETQYF
D gene: TRBD2; J gene: TRBJ2-1; clone size: many; V gene: TRBV5-6; CDR3 DNA: TGTGCCAGCAGCTGGGGACTAGCGGGAGTGAACAATGAGCAGTTCTTC; CDR3 protein: CASSWGLAGVNNEQFF
D gene: TRBD1; J gene: TRBJ2-7; clone size: .; V gene: TRBV24-1; CDR3 DNA: TGTGCCACCAGTGATTCAAAGACAGGGAGCTCCTACGAGCAGTACTTC; CDR3 protein: CATSDSKTGSSYEQYF
D gene: .; J gene: TRBJ1-1; clone size: .; V gene: TRBV6-1; CDR3 DNA: TGTGCCAGCACGGCTTCGGGATCCATGAACACTGAAGCTTTCTTT; CDR3 protein: CASTASGSMNTEAFF
D gene: .; J gene: TRBJ2-3; clone size: .; V gene: TRBV7-2; CDR3 DNA: TGTGCCAGCAGCTTGTACTCAACCCCCACAGATACGCAGTATTTT; CDR3 protein: CASSLYSTPTDTQYF
D gene: TRBD2; J gene: TRBJ2-7; clone size: few; V gene: TRBV20-1; CDR3 DNA: TGCAGTGCCGTAACTAGCGGCGGGCCAGGGGCTTACGAGCAGTACTTC; CDR3 protein: CSAVTSGGPGAYEQYF
D gene: .; J gene: TRBJ1-2; clone size: .; V gene: TRBV7-9; CDR3 DNA: TGTGCCAGCAGACCCGAAGCAACAGGCGGCTACACCTTC; CDR3 protein: CASRPEATGGYTF
D gene: .; J gene: TRBJ2-4; clone size: .; V gene: TRBV23-1; CDR3 DNA: TGCGCCAGCAGTCAAAAACAGGTCGGCAAAAACATTCAGTACTTC; CDR3 protein: CASSQKQVGKNIQYF
D gene: TRBD1; J gene: TRBJ2-3; clone size: many; V gene: TRBV5-1; CDR3 DNA: TGCGCCAGCAGCTTGACCGGGACAGGGGGTGCCGGTGAAACGCAGTATTTT; CDR3 protein: CASSLTGTGGAGETQYF
D gene: .; J gene: TRBJ2-1; clone size: .; V gene: TRBV12-3/TRBV12-4; CDR3 DNA: TGTGCCAGCAGTATGCTTACAGGGTTAAGAAACAATGAGCAGTTCTTC; CDR3 protein: CASSMLTGLRNNEQFF
D gene: .; J gene: TRBJ2-6; clone size: .; V gene: TRBV5-1; CDR3 DNA: TGCGCCAGCAGCTTCGGAGGGGCGGCTGGGGCCAACGTCCTGACTTTC; CDR3 protein: CASSFGGAAGANVLTF
D gene: .; J gene: TRBJ2-5; clone size: many; V gene: TRBV18; CDR3 DNA: TGTGCCAGCTCACACTACAGCCAAGAGACCCAGTACTTC; CDR3 protein: CASSHYSQETQYF
D gene: .; J gene: TRBJ2-7; clone size: .; V gene: TRBV30; CDR3 DNA: TGTGCCTGGAGATCGGGGGAACCTGGACCTTACGAGCAGTACTTC; CDR3 protein: CAWRSGEPGPYEQYF
D gene: .; J gene: TRBJ2-7; clone size: few; V gene: TRBV7-2; CDR3 DNA: TGTGCCAGCAGCTTCCTGGCTCCCCGGGGCTCCTACGAGCAGTACTTC; CDR3 protein: CASSFLAPRGSYEQYF
D gene: .; J gene: TRBJ1-5; clone size: many; V gene: TRBV27; CDR3 DNA: TGTGCCAGCAGTCCAGGCCTCCCCAATCAGCCCCAGCATTTT; CDR3 protein: CASSPGLPNQPQHF
D gene: .; J gene: TRBJ1-5; clone size: .; V gene: TRBV12-3/TRBV12-4; CDR3 DNA: TGTGCCAGCAGGTCTACAGGGAGCAATCAGCCCCAGCATTTT; CDR3 protein: CASRSTGSNQPQHF
D gene: .; J gene: TRBJ2-1; clone size: .; V gene: TRBV20-1; CDR3 DNA: TGCAGTGCTAGAGTTCATTCTAGGTCGGACAAGCAGTTCTTC; CDR3 protein: CSARVHSRSDKQFF
D gene: .; J gene: TRBJ2-2; clone size: once; V gene: TRBV18; CDR3 DNA: TGTGCCAGCTCACCATTGGATGCCGGGGAGCTGTTTTTT; CDR3 protein: CASSPLDAGELFF
D gene: .; J gene: TRBJ1-5; clone size: .; V gene: TRBV6-2/TRBV6-3; CDR3 DNA: TGTGCCAGCATTCAGAGTGGCAATCAGCCCCAGCATTTT; CDR3 protein: CASIQSGNQPQHF